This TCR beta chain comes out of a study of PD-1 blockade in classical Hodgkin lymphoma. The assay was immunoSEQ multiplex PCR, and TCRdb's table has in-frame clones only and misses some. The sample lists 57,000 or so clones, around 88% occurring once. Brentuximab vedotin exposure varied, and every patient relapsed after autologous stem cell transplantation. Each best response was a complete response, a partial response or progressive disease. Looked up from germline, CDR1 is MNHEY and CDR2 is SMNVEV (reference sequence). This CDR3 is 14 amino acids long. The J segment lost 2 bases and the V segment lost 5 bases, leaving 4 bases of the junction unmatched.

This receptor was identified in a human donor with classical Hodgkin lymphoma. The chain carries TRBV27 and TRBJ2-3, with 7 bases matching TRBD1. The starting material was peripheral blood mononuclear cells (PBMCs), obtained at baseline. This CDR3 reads CASSPGQNTDTQYF. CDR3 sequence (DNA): TGTGCCAGCAGTCCGGGACAGAACACAGATACGCAGTATTTT.